A single sample gave rise to the 23 T cell receptor beta chains below, sequenced in a study of breast tumors, draining lymph nodes, adjacent tissues. Breast cancer patients provided tissue from their axillary draining lymph nodes. TCRdb reanalysed the multiplex PCR reads using MiXCR and keeps one entry per CDR3 protein. Of about 130,000 distinct CDR3 sequences in the sample, 21% were seen once. Sequencing was performed on axillary lymph node tissue. These receptor sequences come from a female donor with breast cancer. Some clones in this sample may be carry-over from other donors' samples.

This clonotype was detected many times. The DNA for the CDR3 is TGTGCCACCAGTGATCGTCAGGGGGCCGGAGATACGCAGTATTTT. Encoded protein: CATSDRQGAGDTQYF. The gene calls are TRBV24-1 and TRBJ2-3; 8 nucleotides line up with TRBD1. Germline V gives CDR1 KGHDR, CDR2 SFDVKD. Germline trimming cut 3 bases from V and 5 bases from J; bases unmatched to any gene: 6. The length of the CDR3 is 15 residues.

The sample holds many counts of this clonotype. The chain recombines TRBV29-1 with TRBJ2-7; TRBD1 agrees at 8 bases. J gave up 6 bases and V 6 bases, and 7 bases lay outside the gene matches. Germline V gene lookup returns CDR1 SQVTM and CDR2 ANQGSEA. The CDR3 runs 12 residues. CDR3 bases: TGCAGCGTAGACAGGGGTTCAGGCGAGCAGTACTTC. Protein product: CSVDRGSGEQYF.

In DNA, the CDR3 is TGTGCCAGCAGTCCGGGACAGGGCTATAATTCACCCCTCCACTTT. Translating it yields CASSPGQGYNSPLHF. The J gene is TRBJ1-6, the V gene TRBV12-3 or TRBV12-4; 9 bases are shared with TRBD1. V lost 5 bases, J lost 3 bases, and 2 bases stayed unmatched. The CDR3 is 15 residues long.

As for this clonotype: A much larger clone lies one base from this, so it may be a read error. The genes are TRBV19 and TRBJ2-7, with TRBD2 identical over 10 bases. Germline V gene data show CDR1 as LNHDA and CDR2 as SQIVND (reference sequence). CDR3 size: 16 residues. CDR3 sequence: CASSISTSGNSYEQHF. The DNA of the CDR3 is TGTGCCAGTAGTATATCTACTAGCGGGAACTCCTACGAGCAGCACTTC.

The sample holds many counts of this clonotype. The chain joins TRBV9 to TRBJ1-5, with a tentative D call TRBD1 (5 bases). The CDR3 totals 15 residues. V lost 3 bases and J 0 bases, leaving 10 bases between the germline ends. Germline CDR1 reads SGDLS; CDR2 reads YYNGEE. The CDR3 sequence is CASSGGQNSNQPQHF. As DNA, the CDR3 is TGTGCCAGCAGCGGAGGACAAAATAGCAATCAGCCCCAGCATTTT.

The sample holds many counts of this clonotype. This CDR3 is CASSSGSRLYRSSYNEQFF. The CDR3 DNA sequence: TGTGCCAGCAGCAGTGGGTCCCGACTATACCGAAGCTCCTACAATGAGCAGTTCTTC. The V and J genes are TRBV7-9 and TRBJ2-1; tentatively, D is TRBD2 (5 bases). Per germline, CDR1 SEHNR and CDR2 FQNEAQ (reference sequence). The CDR3 length is 19 residues. V lost 5 bases, J lost 0 bases, and 23 bases lay in between. Looking up the rest from reference TRBV7-9 and TRBJ2-1 gives the full variable domain: DTGVSQNPRHKITKRGQNVTFRCDPISEHNRLYWYRQTLGQGPEFLTYFQNEAQLEKSRLLSDRFSAERPKGSFSTLEIQRTEQGDSAMYLCASSSGSRLYRSSYNEQFFGPGTRLTVL.

This clonotype was detected many times. V and J are TRBV20-1 and TRBJ1-3; D unclear. The germline gives CDR1 DFQATT, CDR2 SNEGSKA (reference sequence). Between the trimmed V and J ends, which lost 1 base and 1 base, there was a span of 8 bases. This CDR3 is 14 amino acids long. The CDR3 DNA is TGCAGTGCTAGAGTCGGAGGGTCTGGAAACACCATATATTTT. It specifies CSARVGGSGNTIYF.

This clonotype was found many times. The V call is TRBV2, the J call TRBJ2-3, with a weak D call TRBD1 (5 bases). Deletions cut 7 bases from V and 4 bases from J, with 12 bases between. CDR3 length equals 13 residues. Germline CDR1 reads SNHLY; CDR2 reads FYNNEI. The CDR3 bases are TGTGCCAGCACTGGGGCGGCAGCAGATACGCAGTATTTT. Translating gives CASTGAAADTQYF.

This clonotype was seen at least ten times. The chain recombines TRBV12-3 or TRBV12-4 with TRBJ2-2; TRBD1 agrees at 9 bases. This CDR3 spans 15 amino acids. V was pared by 4 bases and J by 7 bases, with 7 bases of the junction left unmatched. This chain's CDR3 is CASSSGQGRIGELFF. The CDR3 bases are TGTGCCAGCAGTTCAGGACAGGGGCGTATCGGGGAGCTGTTTTTT.

This clonotype was counted many times. The gene calls are TRBV19 and TRBJ2-7, with D possibly matching TRBD1 (6 bases). This CDR3 contains 15 residues. Trimming removed 9 bases at V and 5 bases at J, with 23 bases between. Germline CDR1 and CDR2: LNHDA and SQIVND (reference sequence). CDR3 protein: CASSIQGLASDEQYF. The CDR3 coding sequence is TGTGCCAGCTCGATACAGGGTTTAGCGAGCGACGAGCAGTACTTC.

Concerning this clonotype itself: A single base separates this from a much larger clone, so it may be a read error. The V and J genes are TRBV5-1 and TRBJ1-3; the D gene is possibly TRBD1 (6 bases). The germline V gene encodes CDR1 SGHRS and CDR2 YFSETQ. The CDR3 extends over 15 amino acids. The chain's CDR3 is CASSKGGASGNAIYF. The DNA for the CDR3 is TGCGCCAGCAGCAAGGGGGGGGCCTCTGGAAACGCCATATATTTT.

This clonotype was seen repeatedly, ten times or more. The chain recombines TRBV20-1 with TRBJ2-3; D is unclear. Germline V gene lookup returns CDR1 DFQATT and CDR2 SNEGSKA (reference sequence). This CDR3 comprises 12 residues. V lost 4 bases to trimming and J lost 6 bases, with 11 bases between them. The CDR3 region is CSAKTSSDTQYF. The CDR3 DNA follows: TGCAGTGCTAAGACTTCCTCGGATACGCAGTATTTT.

This clonotype was counted ten times or more. This chain uses TRBV7-2 with TRBJ2-3; D gene uncertain. V was trimmed by 5 bases and J by 0 bases, leaving 12 bases between them. This CDR3 is 15 amino acids long. The germline V gene has CDR1 SGHTA and CDR2 FQGNSA. DNA for the CDR3: TGTGCCAGCAGCCCTACCCCAGGTAGCACAGATACGCAGTATTTT. Its protein product is CASSPTPGSTDTQYF.

The sample holds many counts of this clonotype. The CDR3 bases are TGTGCCAGCAAGTTGAACAGGGATAATGAAAAACTGTTTTTT. Translating gives CASKLNRDNEKLFF. This chain uses TRBV2 with TRBJ1-4; a possible D gene is TRBD1 (6 bases). Germline V gene lookup returns CDR1 SNHLY and CDR2 FYNNEI. This CDR3 comprises 14 residues. The V gene lost 7 bases and the J gene lost 4 bases, with 13 bases spanning the gap.

The V gene is TRBV6-1, the J gene TRBJ1-5, with 9 bases aligning to TRBD1. The CDR3 contains 15 residues. V lost 5 bases, J lost 9 bases, and 11 bases stayed unmatched. Germline loops: CDR1 MNHNS, CDR2 SASEGT. This CDR3 is CASSNTGGARRPQHF. CDR3 coding DNA: TGTGCCAGCAGTAATACAGGGGGCGCAAGGCGGCCCCAGCATTTT.

This clonotype showed up many times. The rearrangement links TRBV30 to TRBJ1-5; tentatively, D is TRBD1 (6 bases). Trimming cost V 3 bases and J 0 bases, with 9 bases left between them. CDR3 length: 14 amino acids. In germline, CDR1 is GTSNPN, CDR2 SVGIG (reference sequence). CDR3 in amino acids: CAWRVQGSNQPQHF. CDR3 nucleotides: TGTGCCTGGAGGGTACAGGGTAGCAATCAGCCCCAGCATTTT.

This chain links TRBV28 with TRBJ1-5; possibly TRBD1 for D (5 bases). This CDR3 is built from 14 residues. V was cut by 3 bases and J by 5 bases, with 11 bases left in between. The germline V gene encodes CDR1 MDHEN and CDR2 SYDVKM. The CDR3: CASSFRQGDQPQHF. CDR3 in DNA: TGTGCCAGCAGTTTCAGGCAGGGTGATCAGCCCCAGCATTTT.

The chain is built from TRBV28 and TRBJ1-2; no reliable D call. Germline V gives CDR1 MDHEN, CDR2 SYDVKM. CDR3 length: 13 residues. The ends were cut back, 6 bases at V and 7 bases at J, with 15 bases in the middle. CDR3: CASSHDVGFGYTF. Here the CDR3 DNA reads TGTGCCAGCAGCCACGACGTGGGTTTTGGCTACACCTTC.

In the case of this clonotype: This clone may be a read error of a much larger clone one base away. The chain recombines TRBV5-1 with TRBJ2-1; D gene ambiguous. The CDR3 loop spans 17 amino acids. Germline lookup yields CDR1 SGHRS and CDR2 YFSETQ. V gave up 0 bases and J gave up 0 bases, with 13 bases separating them. CDR3 region: CASSLASILSSYNEQFF. For the CDR3, the DNA is TGCGCCAGCAGCTTGGCCTCCATATTAAGCTCCTACAATGAGCAGTTCTTC.

This clonotype was detected a few times. This sequence may be a read error, since a much larger clone differs from it by one base. This is likely a read error, given that the CDR3 carries no conserved phenylalanine or tryptophan at its end. The rearrangement uses TRBV4-2 and TRBJ2-3, with TRBD2 matching 8 bases. The CDR3 consists of 15 residues. V lost 0 bases, J lost 2 bases, and 1 base stayed unmatched. Germline loops: CDR1 LGHNA, CDR2 YNFKEQ. CDR3 region: CASSQDSGVTDTQYL. The CDR3 DNA reads TGTGCCAGCAGCCAAGATAGCGGGGTCACAGATACGCAGTATCTT.

A note on this clonotype: A much larger clonotype is one base distant, so this may be a read error. The genes are TRBV5-1 and TRBJ2-2; 9 bases map to TRBD1. Germline V gives CDR1 SGHRS, CDR2 YFSETQ. The CDR3 length is 15 residues. The CDR3 sequence: CASSLWTGDTGELLF. The CDR3 DNA reads TGCGCCAGCAGCTTGTGGACAGGGGACACCGGGGAGCTGCTTTTT. Full variable domain (remainder filled in from reference TRBV5-1 and TRBJ2-2): KAGVTQTPRYLIKTRGQQVTLSCSPISGHRSVSWYQQTPGQGLQFLFEYFSETQRNKGNFPGRFSGRQFSNSRSEMNVSTLELGDSALYLCASSLWTGDTGELLFGEGSRLTVL.

This clonotype was picked up many times. The genes are TRBV29-1 and TRBJ2-3; 8 nucleotides agree with TRBD2. Germline-derived CDR1 and CDR2 are SQVTM and ANQGSEA. This CDR3 is 12 amino acids long. J gave up 5 bases and V 5 bases, and 3 bases lay outside the gene matches. This CDR3 is CSVKREIDTQYF. The CDR3 DNA follows: TGCAGCGTTAAGCGGGAGATAGATACGCAGTATTTT.

V and J are TRBV6-5 and TRBJ1-1; unclear D gene. Germline-derived CDR1 and CDR2 are MNHEY and SVGAGI. The V and J ends lost 5 bases and 5 bases respectively, with 15 bases between them. The CDR3 loop spans 14 amino acids. The CDR3 DNA sequence: TGTGCCAGCAGTGACCAGGTTGAGGAAACTGAAGCTTTCTTT. Translated: CASSDQVEETEAFF.